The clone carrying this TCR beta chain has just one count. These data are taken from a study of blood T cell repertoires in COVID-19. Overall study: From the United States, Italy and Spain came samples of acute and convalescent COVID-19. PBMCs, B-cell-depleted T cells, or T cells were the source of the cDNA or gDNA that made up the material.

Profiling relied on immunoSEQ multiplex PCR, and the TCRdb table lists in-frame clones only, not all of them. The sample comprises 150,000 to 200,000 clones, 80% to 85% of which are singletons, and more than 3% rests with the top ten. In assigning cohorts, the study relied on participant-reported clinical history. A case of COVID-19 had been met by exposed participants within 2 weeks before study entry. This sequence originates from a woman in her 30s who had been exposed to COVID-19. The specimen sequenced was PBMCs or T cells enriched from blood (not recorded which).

CDR3 coding DNA: TGTGCCAGCAGCCTACTAGCGGGGCCATACAATGAGCAGTTCTTC. Amino acids: CASSLLAGPYNEQFF. V is TRBV7-3 and J is TRBJ2-1, with 10 bases lining up with TRBD2. The V gene's germline CDR1 is SGHTA and CDR2 FQGTGA. V shed 5 bases, J shed 4 bases, and the junction held 5 bases outside the gene matches. The CDR3 covers 15 residues.